This T cell receptor (beta chain) derives from a study of CD8 T cells in ankylosing spondylitis. In this sample, this clonotype turned up many times. The target antigen is unknown. Each CDR3 protein gets one entry after TCRdb re-called the 5' RACE reads with MiXCR. The sample includes 350,000 or so distinct CDR3 sequences, roughly 15% seen only once; the top ten take 0.9% to 1.2%. V was pared by 4 bases and J by 6 bases, with 16 bases between. This CDR3 contains 14 residues. Germline loops: CDR1 SGHRS, CDR2 YFSETQ. The study, taken as a whole, reports: Significantly higher representation of disease-linked clones was reported for matched ankylosing spondylitis synovial fluid. One TCR beta motif, made up of fewer than 10 highly homologous variants, appeared characteristic of ankylosing spondylitis blood.

The chain is built from TRBV5-1 and TRBJ1-1, with D perhaps matching TRBD1 (6 bases). The TCR originated in a male donor with ankylosing spondylitis or in good health (not recorded which). Sequencing was performed on blood, either unsorted or a sorted T cell fraction (not recorded which). CDR3 DNA: TGCGCCAGCAGCCCCCTAGGGACATATGCTGAAGCTTTCTTT. Residues: CASSPLGTYAEAFF.